Listed below are T cell receptor beta chains from one sample, sequenced in a study of cytomegalovirus exposure and HLA in healthy donors. Here immunoSEQ multiplex PCR was the method, and the copy in TCRdb shows in-frame clones only, minus some. The sample gives 100,000 to 150,000 clones, roughly four fifths of which show up once; 5.5% to 7% is in the top ten. Sequencing was carried out using PBMCs. The receptor set was obtained from a woman in her thirties or forties in good health and CMV-seropositive. CDR3s include the opening cysteine and the closing phenylalanine or tryptophan. The order of the fields is J gene, D gene, clone size, V gene, CDR3 protein, CDR3 DNA. The D gene is left open where the match is weak. Clone size is given for some rows only: seen once, a few or many times, or a class if the clone is expanded.

>TRBJ2-5|TRBD2|.|TRBV27
CASSPLAGGPRETQYF
TGTGCCAGCAGCCCCTTAGCGGGGGGGCCTCGAGAGACCCAGTACTTC
>TRBJ2-7|.|once|TRBV19
CASSTGYEQYF
TGTGCCAGTAGTACGGGGTACGAGCAGTACTTC
>TRBJ2-7|.|.|TRBV5-6
CASSLGVGEQYF
TGTGCCAGCAGCTTGGGGGTCGGGGAGCAGTACTTC
>TRBJ1-6|TRBD1|.|TRBV7-8
CASSLVGRGLGNSPLHF
TGTGCCAGCAGCTTAGTCGGCAGGGGGCTAGGTAATTCACCCCTCCACTTT
>TRBJ2-7|TRBD1|few|TRBV29-1
CSVEGGDRSPYEQYF
TGCAGCGTTGAAGGTGGGGACAGGTCCCCCTACGAGCAGTACTTC
>TRBJ2-5|TRBD1|.|TRBV5-1
CASRSGQPPGEQYF
TGCGCCAGCAGATCGGGACAGCCTCCCGGGGAGCAGTACTTC
>TRBJ2-7|TRBD2|once|TRBV4-3
CASSRYTGTSGPYEQYF
TGCGCCAGCAGCCGCTACACCGGGACTAGCGGCCCCTACGAGCAGTACTTC
>TRBJ2-7|TRBD2|.|TRBV4-1
CASSQDPGLAGEQYF
TGCGCCAGCAGCCAAGACCCCGGACTAGCGGGCGAGCAGTACTTC
>TRBJ2-1|TRBD1|few|TRBV6-5
CASSSGTAQFF
TGTGCCAGCAGTTCCGGGACAGCGCAGTTCTTC
>TRBJ1-2|TRBD1|.|TRBV9
CASSVARGTEVDGYTF
TGTGCCAGCAGCGTAGCCCGGGGGACAGAGGTGGATGGCTACACCTTC
>TRBJ2-5|TRBD2|.|TRBV28
CASSFGAGAGQETQYF
TGTGCCAGCAGTTTTGGGGCGGGAGCAGGCCAAGAGACCCAGTACTTC
>TRBJ2-7|TRBD2|few|TRBV4-3
CASSQAYGGNYEQYF
TGCGCCAGCAGCCAAGCCTACGGGGGGAACTACGAGCAGTACTTC
>TRBJ2-5|.|.|TRBV18
CASSQGRARETQYF
TGTGCCAGCTCACAGGGCAGGGCAAGAGAGACCCAGTACTTC
>TRBJ1-4|.|.|TRBV18
CASSKTAGYNEKLFF
TGTGCCAGCTCAAAAACCGCGGGGTATAATGAAAAACTGTTTTTT
>TRBJ2-7|.|.|TRBV10-3
CAISESLNEQYF
TGTGCCATCAGTGAGTCCTTAAACGAGCAGTACTTC
>TRBJ2-2|TRBD1|.|TRBV9
CASSVVRGHTGELFF
TGTGCCAGCAGCGTAGTAAGGGGGCACACCGGGGAGCTGTTTTTT
>TRBJ2-5|TRBD2|.|TRBV13
CASSPRTGGETQYF
TGTGCCAGCAGCCCTCGGACGGGGGGGGAGACCCAGTACTTC
>TRBJ1-4|TRBD1|.|TRBV28
CASSASTGVEKLFF
TGTGCCAGCAGTGCGTCGACAGGGGTTGAAAAACTGTTTTTT
>TRBJ2-7|.|.|TRBV5-1
CASSQSVAIPPYEQYF
TGCGCCAGCAGTCAATCCGTCGCTATCCCACCCTACGAGCAGTACTTC
>TRBJ1-1|.|few|TRBV6-1
CASSGNQALTEAFF
TGTGCCAGCTCGGGGAATCAGGCCCTAACTGAAGCTTTCTTT
>TRBJ2-7|TRBD2|once|TRBV28
CASSFLAGYEQYF
TGTGCCAGCAGCTTTTTAGCGGGGTACGAGCAGTACTTC
>TRBJ2-5|TRBD2|once|TRBV7-3
CASSLWGTSGNLETQYF
TGTGCCAGCAGCTTATGGGGGACTAGCGGGAATCTAGAGACCCAGTACTTC
>TRBJ1-2|.|once|TRBV28
CASTVGRGNYGYTF
TGTGCCAGCACGGTGGGCAGGGGCAATTATGGCTACACCTTC